This T cell receptor (beta chain) is from a study of T cells after yellow fever vaccination. In TCRdb, the 5' RACE reads were re-called with MiXCR into one record per CDR3 protein. The sample includes a few hundred thousand distinct CDR3 sequences, 8.7% of them seen just once. Trimming took off 2 bases at V and 0 bases at J, with 4 bases between the two ends. There are 14 residues in the CDR3. CDR1 and CDR2 from the germline V gene are WSHSY and SAAADI. The chain couples TRBV10-2 to TRBJ1-4; D remains ambiguous. The origin of this receptor is a man aged 18-30 years who received the YFV17D yellow fever vaccine. Here the sequenced sample was PBMCs, taken on the day of the first yellow fever vaccination. CDR3 coding DNA: TGCGCCAGCAGTGAGGGACCAACTAATGAAAAACTGTTTTTT. Encoded protein: CASSEGPTNEKLFF.